Presented here are 13 T cell receptor beta chains from one specimen sequenced in a study of T cells in Graves' hyperthyroidism and ophthalmopathy. TCR beta CDR3 regions were amplified from RNA transcripts. The primer set for the first-round RT-PCR of the TCR CDR3 was HTBI. MiXCR was run by TCRdb on the multiplex PCR reads, yielding one entry per CDR3 protein. The sample yields some 500,000 distinct CDR3 sequences, around an eighth seen once. The sample comprised blood. These receptors were collected from a young woman with Graves' hyperthyroidism.

There are many counts of this clonotype. The V and J genes are TRBV20-1 and TRBJ2-1, with unresolved D. This CDR3 region has 13 residues. Germline CDR1 DFQATT, CDR2 SNEGSKA (reference sequence). Between the trimmed V and J ends, which lost 3 bases and 2 bases, there was a span of 8 bases. CDR3 DNA: TGCAGTGCTAGTCAATCTACCTACAATGAGCAGTTCTTC. It encodes CSASQSTYNEQFF.

This clonotype was counted at least ten times. V and J are TRBV27 and TRBJ1-2, with D uncertain. The germline V gene encodes CDR1 MNHEY and CDR2 SMNVEV (reference sequence). Trimming pared 5 bases from V and 0 bases from J, leaving 7 bases between. CDR3 length: 13 residues. The CDR3 region is CASSTGSNYGYTF. For the CDR3, the DNA is TGTGCCAGCAGTACGGGATCTAACTATGGCTACACCTTC.

This clonotype appeared many times. The rearrangement links TRBV6-1 to TRBJ2-3, with TRBD1 matching 7 bases. V was pared by 7 bases and J by 1 base, with 5 bases of the junction left unmatched. CDR3 size: 14 residues. CDR1 MNHNS and CDR2 SASEGT come from the germline V gene. The CDR3: CASTKTGGTDTQYF. CDR3 DNA: TGTGCCAGCACCAAAACAGGGGGCACAGATACGCAGTATTTT.

Ten or more counts support this clonotype. V is TRBV9 and J is TRBJ1-1, with no clear D. CDR1 and CDR2 (germline): SGDLS, YYNGEE. The CDR3 length is 17 residues. Trimming stripped 0 bases from V and 5 bases from J, with 20 bases between. The CDR3 nucleotides read TGTGCCAGCAGCGTAGGAGTCGCGGGGTTGGCTGGTACTGAAGCTTTCTTT. It specifies CASSVGVAGLAGTEAFF.

This clonotype was seen repeatedly, ten times or more. This chain joins TRBV11-2 and TRBJ2-3; TRBD2 might be the D (6 bases). Trimming left V 1 base short and J 1 base short, with 15 bases between. Per germline, CDR1 SGHAT and CDR2 FQNNGV. The CDR3 spans 17 residues. CDR3 coding DNA: TGTGCCAGCAGCTTAGGGGTAGTGGGAGGCGGCACAGATACGCAGTATTTT. Translated: CASSLGVVGGGTDTQYF.

This clonotype has at least ten counts. The chain links TRBV2 to TRBJ2-7, with 7 nucleotides matching TRBD1. The J segment lost 4 bases and the V segment lost 7 bases, leaving 4 bases of the junction unmatched. The CDR3 runs 12 residues. Germline lookup yields CDR1 SNHLY and CDR2 FYNNEI. DNA for the CDR3: TGTGCCAGCACGACACAGGGGTACGAGCAGTACTTC. Encoded protein: CASTTQGYEQYF.

This clonotype was picked up many times. V gene TRBV10-3 combines with J gene TRBJ2-5, with 7 bases that match TRBD2. Germline V lookup: CDR1 ENHRY, CDR2 SYGVKD. This CDR3 spans 16 amino acids. Trimming cost V 0 bases and J 5 bases; bases outside gene matches: 9. The CDR3 sequence: CAISESGGSDRETQYF. For the CDR3, the DNA is TGTGCCATCAGTGAGTCCGGGGGGAGCGACCGGGAGACCCAGTACTTC.

This clonotype is a singleton in its sample. CDR3 sequence: CASSFEGALRGETQYF. The CDR3 DNA sequence: TGTGCCAGCAGCTTCGAGGGGGCCCTGAGAGGTGAGACCCAGTACTTC. This chain links TRBV7-9 with TRBJ2-5, with 7 bases lining up with TRBD1. V was pared by 3 bases and J by 5 bases, with 12 bases of the junction left unmatched. The V gene's germline CDR1 is SEHNR and CDR2 FQNEAQ (reference sequence). The CDR3 sequence is 16 residues long.

In its sample, this clonotype was seen many times. V is TRBV6-1 and J is TRBJ1-1; tentative D call: TRBD1 (6 bases). Germline assignment: CDR1 MNHNS and CDR2 SASEGT. V shed 8 bases and J shed 11 bases, with 21 bases lying between them. This CDR3 region has 13 residues. The CDR3 DNA reads as TGTGCCAGCTCCAGGGGAGCCAGGAGTGGTGCTTTCTTT. It specifies CASSRGARSGAFF.

This clonotype showed up many times. This chain joins TRBV11-3 and TRBJ2-5; TRBD2 aligns across 12 bases. CDR1 is SGHNT, CDR2 YENEEA, per germline. The CDR3 length is 14 residues. With V trimmed by 7 bases and J by 3 bases, 3 bases remained unmatched. This CDR3 is CASTRTSGEETQYF. The CDR3 bases are TGTGCCAGCACCCGGACTAGCGGGGAAGAGACCCAGTACTTC.

This chain joins TRBV19 and TRBJ1-2, with D uncertain. The CDR3 sequence is 13 residues long. The V and J ends lost 0 bases and 8 bases respectively, with 10 bases between them. Germline V CDR1 and CDR2: LNHDA, SQIVND (reference sequence). The CDR3, as DNA: TGTGCCAGTAGTATAGAACCTCGGAGGGGCTACACCTTC. The encoded protein is CASSIEPRRGYTF.

This clonotype was counted ten times or more. The chain employs TRBV12-3 or TRBV12-4 and TRBJ2-4, with 9 bases identical to TRBD1. The CDR3 contains 14 residues. The V and J ends lost 3 bases and 8 bases, in that order; junction bases with no gene match: 5. Written as DNA, the CDR3 is TGTGCCAGCAGTTTTAGGGACAGGGAGGACATTCAGTACTTC. Residues: CASSFRDREDIQYF.

This clonotype was seen at least ten times. This chain links TRBV2 with TRBJ2-2; weak D call: TRBD2 (7 bases). Germline V gives CDR1 SNHLY, CDR2 FYNNEI. V shed 6 bases and J shed 5 bases, with 22 bases lying between them. The CDR3 sequence is 17 residues long. As DNA, the CDR3 is TGTGCCAGCAGCCTAAATAGGGGGGGCGCAGGTACCGGGGAGCTGTTTTTT. Protein: CASSLNRGGAGTGELFF.